The clone carrying this T cell receptor beta chain occurred many times. Antigen unknown. This specimen comes from a study of T cells after yellow fever vaccination. Whole-study findings and limits: Clonotype sharing between CD4 and CD8 compartments was small.

TCRdb re-called the 5' RACE reads through MiXCR, storing one row per CDR3 protein. The sample lists about 240,000 distinct CDR3 sequences, less than 9% seen once, with roughly 0.86% in the top ten. The CDR3 covers 12 residues. The germline V gene encodes CDR1 LGHNA and CDR2 YSLEER. Trimming stripped 1 base from V and 7 bases from J, with 6 bases between. The clonotype originates from a man aged 30 to 39 who received the YFV17D yellow fever vaccine. The V and J genes are TRBV4-3 and TRBJ2-3; D not resolved. Sequencing was performed on CD4+ T cells sorted from PBMCs, taken 15 days after the yellow fever booster vaccination. CDR3 amino acids: CASSQGRNTQYF. Written as DNA, the CDR3 is TGCGCCAGCAGCCAAGGGCGGAATACGCAGTATTTT.